The 26 T cell receptor beta chains below were found in one sample sequenced in a study of blood T cell repertoires in COVID-19. Libraries were prepared by immunoSEQ multiplex PCR; TCRdb keeps only in-frame clonotypes and omits some of them. This sample has about 39,000 clones, with roughly 88% found just once. The material sequenced was peripheral blood. These receptors came from a human donor in a cohort sampled during active COVID-19.

J is TRBJ1-2 and V is TRBV10-3; D is uncertain. Deletions cut 2 bases from V and 0 bases from J, with 7 bases between. From germline, CDR1 is ENHRY and CDR2 SYGVKD. The CDR3 sequence is 14 residues long. The CDR3 reads CAISELQANYGYTF. The CDR3 bases are TGTGCCATCAGTGAGCTTCAGGCTAACTATGGCTACACCTTC.

The chain recombines TRBV4-1 with TRBJ2-1; 8 nucleotides line up with TRBD1. Germline V lookup: CDR1 MGHRA, CDR2 YSYEKL. This CDR3 is 15 amino acids long. Trimming removed 1 base from V and 7 bases from J; junction bases left unmatched: 6. For the CDR3, the DNA is TGCGCCAGCAGCCAAGTAGGCAGGGGGCTGAATGAGCAGTTCTTC. It translates to CASSQVGRGLNEQFF.

The J gene is TRBJ1-5, the V gene TRBV30; TRBD1 aligns across 8 bases. The CDR3 consists of 13 residues. J gave up 6 bases and V 2 bases, and 3 bases lay outside the gene matches. Germline V CDR1 and CDR2: GTSNPN, SVGIG (reference sequence). Here the CDR3 DNA reads TGTGCCTGGAGTTTCAGGGGGCTTCAGCCCCAGCATTTT. Encoded protein: CAWSFRGLQPQHF. The full variable domain, completed using reference TRBV30 and TRBJ1-5, is SQTIHQWPATLVQPVGSPLSLECTVEGTSNPNLYWYRQAAGRGLQLLFYSVGIGQISSEVPQNLSASRPQDRQFILSSKKLLLSDSGFYLCAWSFRGLQPQHFGDGTRLSIL.

This chain links TRBV9 with TRBJ1-4, with TRBD1 matching over 7 bases. The V gene's germline CDR1 is SGDLS and CDR2 YYNGEE. The length of the CDR3 is 16 residues. With 0 bases clipped from V and 4 bases from J, the junction kept 6 bases outside the gene matches. The CDR3 DNA reads as TGTGCCAGCAGCGTAGAGGCGGGACAGCTTAATGAAAAACTGTTTTTT. It yields the protein CASSVEAGQLNEKLFF. The complete variable domain, with remaining parts taken from reference TRBV9 and TRBJ1-4, reads DSGVTQTPKHLITATGQRVTLRCSPRSGDLSVYWYQQSLDQGLQFLIQYYNGEERAKGNILERFSAQQFPDLHSELNLSSLELGDSALYFCASSVEAGQLNEKLFFGSGTQLSVL.

Worth noting for this clone: In the same sample, other DNA sequences code for this CDR3. This chain joins TRBV5-1 and TRBJ1-2, with D possibly being TRBD1 (5 bases). CDR3 length equals 16 residues. The V gene lost 0 bases and the J gene lost 0 bases, with 12 bases spanning the gap. Germline CDR1 SGHRS, CDR2 YFSETQ. The CDR3 here is CASSLGGTVANYGYTF. The CDR3 DNA reads as TGCGCCAGCAGCTTGGGGGGGACTGTAGCTAACTATGGCTACACCTTC. Together with reference TRBV5-1 and TRBJ1-2, the CDR3 gives the full variable domain: KAGVTQTPRYLIKTRGQQVTLSCSPISGHRSVSWYQQTPGQGLQFLFEYFSETQRNKGNFPGRFSGRQFSNSRSEMNVSTLELGDSALYLCASSLGGTVANYGYTFGSGTRLTVV.

J is TRBJ1-4 and V is TRBV9; maybe TRBD1 (6 bases). Per germline, CDR1 SGDLS and CDR2 YYNGEE. The CDR3 runs to 15 residues. Trimming took off 0 bases at V and 8 bases at J, with 14 bases between the two ends. CDR3 coding DNA: TGTGCCAGCAGCGTAGGCGGCAGGGGAAGGGAAAAACTGTTTTTT. Translation: CASSVGGRGREKLFF.

The J gene is TRBJ2-3, the V gene TRBV7-9; 8 bases are shared with TRBD2. V was pared by 3 bases and J by 5 bases, with 7 bases of the junction left unmatched. This CDR3 is built from 15 residues. The germline V gene has CDR1 SEHNR and CDR2 FQNEAQ (reference sequence). The CDR3 DNA reads as TGTGCCAGCAGCTTCTTAGCGGGGATGGGAGATACGCAGTATTTT. The encoded protein is CASSFLAGMGDTQYF.

This chain uses TRBV5-4 with TRBJ1-2; perhaps TRBD1 as D (6 bases). The V end was cut by 6 bases, the J end by 0 bases, with 18 bases between. Germline CDR1 and CDR2: SGHNT and YYREEE (reference sequence). The CDR3 spans 16 residues. CDR3 DNA sequence: TGTGCCAGCACCCCGGGGGGCAGGGAAGCTAACTATGGCTACACCTTC. Protein: CASTPGGREANYGYTF.

This chain connects TRBV10-2 to TRBJ2-2; tentatively, D is TRBD1 (5 bases). The CDR3 is 15 residues long. Germline V CDR1 and CDR2: WSHSY, SAAADI. The ends were cut back, 7 bases at V and 5 bases at J, with 17 bases in the middle. CDR3 DNA sequence: TGCGCCAGCATCCCGCAGGGCGCAGGAACCGGGGAGCTGTTTTTT. It yields the protein CASIPQGAGTGELFF.

The gene calls are TRBV2 and TRBJ1-5; 8 bases align to TRBD1. The V segment lost 8 bases and the J segment 2 bases; nucleotides outside the gene matches: 5. Germline V gives CDR1 SNHLY, CDR2 FYNNEI. This CDR3 contains 14 residues. CDR3 amino acids: CASAGTGGNQPQHF. In nucleotides, the CDR3 is TGTGCCAGCGCCGGGACAGGAGGCAATCAGCCCCAGCATTTT.

This chain joins TRBV7-2 and TRBJ1-2, with 9 bases that match TRBD1. CDR1 SGHTA and CDR2 FQGNSA come from the germline V gene. The V segment lost 5 bases and the J segment 7 bases; nucleotides outside the gene matches: 8. The CDR3 has 14 residues. CDR3 in amino acids: CASSRGQGSGGYTF. The CDR3 coding sequence is TGTGCCAGCAGCCGGGGACAGGGCTCTGGTGGCTACACCTTC. Combining the CDR3 with reference TRBV7-2 and TRBJ1-2 gives the whole variable domain GAGVSQSPSNKVTEKGKDVELRCDPISGHTALYWYRQSLGQGLEFLIYFQGNSAPDKSGLPSDRFSAERTGGSVSTLTIQRTQQEDSAVYLCASSRGQGSGGYTFGSGTRLTVV.

The V and J genes are TRBV5-1 and TRBJ2-2, with 10 bases matching TRBD1. The CDR3 loop spans 17 amino acids. V was pared by 1 base and J by 5 bases, with 8 bases of the junction left unmatched. Germline lookup yields CDR1 SGHRS and CDR2 YFSETQ. CDR3 in amino acids: CASSLSTGTGVTGELFF. Written as DNA, the CDR3 is TGCGCCAGCAGCTTGTCCACCGGGACAGGGGTAACCGGGGAGCTGTTTTTT.

This sequence joins TRBV29-1 and TRBJ2-1, with TRBD2 matching over 12 bases. CDR3 length equals 14 residues. Germline V gene sequence: CDR1 SQVTM, CDR2 ANQGSEA. Here the CDR3 reads CSLELAGGYNEQFF. For the CDR3, the DNA is TGCAGTCTAGAACTAGCGGGGGGTTACAATGAGCAGTTCTTC.

The V gene is TRBV27, the J gene TRBJ1-4; the match to TRBD1 covers 9 bases. CDR3 length equals 15 residues. J gave up 7 bases and V 5 bases, and 8 bases lay outside the gene matches. The germline V gene has CDR1 MNHEY and CDR2 SMNVEV (reference sequence). CDR3 residues: CASSTSGTGSEKLFF. As DNA, the CDR3 is TGTGCCAGCAGTACCTCCGGGACAGGGAGTGAAAAACTGTTTTTT.

The V gene is TRBV15, the J gene TRBJ1-2, with 7 bases aligning to TRBD1. After removal of 3 bases from V and 4 bases from J, the junction contained 11 bases not matched to a gene. Germline V gene data show CDR1 as LNHNV and CDR2 as YYDKDF (reference sequence). CDR3 length equals 16 residues. The CDR3 DNA reads TGTGCCACCAGCAGCGCGTTAGGGGGCGCCGGCTATGGCTACACCTTC. Translating gives CATSSALGGAGYGYTF.

The chain employs TRBV11-2 and TRBJ1-2; the match to TRBD1 covers 7 bases. With 3 bases clipped from V and 4 bases from J, the junction kept 11 bases outside the gene matches. Germline assignment: CDR1 SGHAT and CDR2 FQNNGV. This CDR3 has 16 residues. CDR3 sequence reads: CASSLGRQGFGYGYTF. CDR3 in DNA: TGTGCCAGCAGCTTGGGTAGACAGGGATTTGGCTATGGCTACACCTTC.

This clone appeared once. The rearrangement uses TRBV28 and TRBJ1-5; 7 bases line up with TRBD1. The CDR3 is 14 amino acids. With V trimmed by 7 bases and J by 4 bases, 7 bases remained unmatched. Germline V gene sequence: CDR1 MDHEN, CDR2 SYDVKM. For the CDR3, the DNA is TGTGCCAGCAACCGGGACAGCCTAAATCAGCCCCAGCATTTT. Protein sequence: CASNRDSLNQPQHF. Variable domain in full (rest from reference TRBV28 and TRBJ1-5): DVKVTQSSRYLVKRTGEKVFLECVQDMDHENMFWYRQDPGLGLRLIYFSYDVKMKEKGDIPEGYSVSREKKERFSLILESASTNQTSMYLCASNRDSLNQPQHFGDGTRLSIL.

This chain links TRBV27 with TRBJ1-1; D may be TRBD1 (5 bases). This CDR3 has 15 amino acids. Germline V gene data show CDR1 as MNHEY and CDR2 as SMNVEV (reference sequence). V lost 2 bases to trimming and J lost 1 base, with 11 bases between them. DNA for the CDR3: TGTGCCAGCAGTTTAGGAGCAGGGTCGAACACTGAAGCTTTCTTT. Translated, it gives CASSLGAGSNTEAFF.

This chain links TRBV5-4 with TRBJ2-1; 10 nucleotides align to TRBD2. Germline-derived CDR1 and CDR2 are SGHNT and YYREEE (reference sequence). This CDR3 is built from 13 residues. Trimming removed 4 bases from V and 16 bases from J; junction bases left unmatched: 11. The CDR3 DNA sequence: TGTGCCAGCAGCCCCGGAGCGGGGGGGCCCGAATTCTTC. Protein: CASSPGAGGPEFF.

The chain carries TRBV18 and TRBJ2-2, with no clear D. The CDR3 runs to 13 residues. Germline lookup yields CDR1 KGHSH and CDR2 LQKENI. The V end was cut by 4 bases, the J end by 0 bases, with 3 bases between. The DNA for the CDR3 is TGTGCCAGCTCACAGCCGAACACCGGGGAGCTGTTTTTT. The encoded protein is CASSQPNTGELFF.

This chain joins TRBV2 and TRBJ2-2, with TRBD1 matching 7 bases. The CDR3 is made up of 17 amino acids. The germline gives CDR1 SNHLY, CDR2 FYNNEI. The junction had 10 bases not matched to a gene; V was cut back by 5 bases and J by 1 base. In DNA form, the CDR3 reads TGTGCCAGCAGTAAGCTCCCCACAGGGGTGAACACCGGGGAGCTGTTTTTT. It specifies CASSKLPTGVNTGELFF.

This CDR3 reads CASSLGQGFEQYF. In DNA form, the CDR3 reads TGTGCCAGCAGTCTGGGACAGGGTTTCGAGCAGTACTTC. This chain joins TRBV6-5 and TRBJ2-7, with 9 bases matching TRBD1. The trim removed 5 bases at V and 6 bases at J, leaving 5 bases unmatched. The CDR3 runs to 13 residues. Germline V gene data show CDR1 as MNHEY and CDR2 as SVGAGI.

The chain carries TRBV27 and TRBJ2-7; the match to TRBD1 covers 8 bases. Germline V gives CDR1 MNHEY, CDR2 SMNVEV (reference sequence). This CDR3 has 13 amino acids. The V segment lost 6 bases and the J segment 7 bases; nucleotides outside the gene matches: 8. DNA of the CDR3: TGTGCCAGCAGCCCGGACAGGGCCGGAGAGCAGTACTTC. Its translation is CASSPDRAGEQYF.

This clone was found a few times. The chain is built from TRBV28 and TRBJ1-1, with 9 bases that match TRBD1. The J segment lost 4 bases and the V segment lost 5 bases, leaving 8 bases of the junction unmatched. The CDR3 is made up of 15 amino acids. The germline V gene has CDR1 MDHEN and CDR2 SYDVKM. This CDR3 reads CASSQGQGGVTEAFF. The CDR3 DNA sequence: TGTGCCAGCAGTCAGGGACAGGGTGGGGTCACTGAAGCTTTCTTT.

The gene calls are TRBV9 and TRBJ1-6, with TRBD1 as a possible D gene (5 bases). Trimming shortened V by 6 bases and J by 7 bases, and 14 bases separated the two germline ends. The germline V gene has CDR1 SGDLS and CDR2 YYNGEE. This CDR3 region has 14 residues. CDR3 bases: TGTGCCAGCAACGATGCGGGGGGGAATTCACCCCTCCACTTT. Its translation is CASNDAGGNSPLHF.

This sequence joins TRBV6-5 and TRBJ2-1, with D perhaps matching TRBD1 (5 bases). CDR3 length equals 12 residues. Deletions cut 10 bases from V and 6 bases from J, with 13 bases between. Germline V gives CDR1 MNHEY, CDR2 SVGAGI. The CDR3 protein is CATQGGINEQFF. The CDR3 DNA reads TGTGCCACCCAGGGCGGCATCAATGAGCAGTTCTTC.